This T cell receptor (beta chain) was identified during a study of Ad26.COV2.S vaccination and SARS-CoV-2 variants. In the study overall: A COV1001 Ad26.COV2.S trial-arm participant provided the sample.

As to treatment: roughly 20 received Ad26.COV2.S at low or high dose, single or two shots; 5 received placebo; per-sample allocation not given. Sampling was performed 63 days after the first vaccine or placebo injection. The assay was immunoSEQ multiplex PCR, and TCRdb's table has in-frame clones only and misses some. The top ten clones hold about 10% of a sample with 300,000 to 400,000 clones, 86% of them seen once. CDR3 length: 15 amino acids. The V and J ends lost 6 bases and 0 bases respectively, with 12 bases between them. From germline, CDR1 is MDHEN and CDR2 SYDVKM. The rearrangement uses TRBV28 and TRBJ1-5; the D gene is possibly TRBD1 (5 bases). The clonotype was recovered from a person aged 18-60 years who received the Ad26.COV2.S COVID-19 vaccine or a placebo. The specimen comprised peripheral blood, sampled in a trial of Ad26.COV2.S vaccine versus placebo. CDR3 nucleotides: TGTGCCAGCAGGCGGGGGACCGTTAGCAATCAGCCCCAGCATTTT. The encoded protein is CASRRGTVSNQPQHF.